This T cell receptor (beta chain) appears in the sequencing data of a study of vaccination effects on CD4 cells after COVID-19. Study outcomes and limitations: Marked clonal contraction was seen late after vaccination (in both infection- and vaccine-induced clones).

ViraFEST expansion of antigen-specific CD4+ T cells with viral peptide pools preceded sequencing. Cells that had been cultured for roughly eleven days were the source of isolated CD4+ T cells. Participants received two doses of either the BNT162b2 or mRNA-1273 vaccine. Vaccine recipients, nucleocapsid antibody negative, had no prior SARS-CoV-2 infection. Every well housed roughly 2.1 million PBMC, which grew in culture alongside about 11 IU/ml IL-2 and around 9.4 ug/ml peptides. This clone was observed a single time. Its antigen is currently unknown. Profiling relied on immunoSEQ multiplex PCR, and the TCRdb table lists in-frame clones only, not all of them. This table holds tens of thousands of clones, around three quarters found once. Trimming removed 5 bases from V and 3 bases from J; junction bases left unmatched: 8. Germline assignment: CDR1 SGHTA and CDR2 FQGTGA. The CDR3 extends over 16 amino acids.

The chain joins TRBV7-3 to TRBJ2-3; 10 bases are shared with TRBD2. The receptor comes from a human donor who received a COVID-19 vaccine. Sample: CD4+ T cells from PBMCs cultured with HCoV-229E spike peptides, taken after COVID-19 vaccination. The CDR3 loop reads CASSLVRLAGTDTQYF. CDR3 DNA sequence: TGTGCCAGCAGCCTCGTCAGACTAGCGGGTACAGATACGCAGTATTTT.